Presented here are 20 T cell receptor beta chains from one specimen sequenced in a study of T cell responses to AZD1222 COVID-19 vaccine. Clones were read by immunoSEQ multiplex PCR, and TCRdb kept only the in-frame ones, dropping some. The repertoire consists of around 95,000 clones, with roughly 90% occurring once and the leading ten covering about 1.8%. The sequenced sample was peripheral blood, obtained on day 0 of AZD1222 vaccination. The receptors stem from an adult in good health.

J is TRBJ1-2 and V is TRBV9, with D uncertain. The V and J ends lost 0 bases and 6 bases respectively, with 21 bases between them. The CDR3 spans 17 residues. Germline assignment: CDR1 SGDLS and CDR2 YYNGEE. The DNA of the CDR3 is TGTGCCAGCAGCGTAGCTGTGGCGACGGTCTTAGAGGATGGCTACACCTTC. Translated, it gives CASSVAVATVLEDGYTF.

This chain joins TRBV19 and TRBJ2-7, with D perhaps TRBD2 (5 bases). The CDR3 spans 17 residues. CDR1 and CDR2 from the germline V gene are LNHDA and SQIVND (reference sequence). Trimming pared 5 bases from V and 2 bases from J, leaving 22 bases between. CDR3 sequence reads: CASSPTPEGMVPYEQYF. The CDR3 DNA is TGTGCCAGTAGTCCAACTCCTGAGGGTATGGTTCCCTACGAGCAGTACTTC.

The rearrangement joins TRBV15 to TRBJ2-1, with TRBD2 identical over 8 bases. CDR1 is LNHNV and CDR2 is YYDKDF in the germline V gene (reference sequence). This CDR3 is 15 amino acids long. V lost 0 bases and J lost 9; bases outside the gene matches: 7. CDR3 DNA: TGTGCCACCAGCAGAGATCGCCTAGCGGGTAGTGAGCAGTTCTTC. It yields the protein CATSRDRLAGSEQFF.

J is TRBJ1-3 and V is TRBV7-2; 8 bases match TRBD1. Germline loops: CDR1 SGHTA, CDR2 FQGNSA. V lost 0 bases, J lost 2 bases, and 3 bases stayed unmatched. The CDR3 runs to 16 residues. The CDR3 DNA is TGTGCCAGCAGCTTAGCTCAGGACAGGGCTGGAAACACCATATATTTT. Translated: CASSLAQDRAGNTIYF.

J is TRBJ2-1 and V is TRBV6-1; 10 bases agree with TRBD2. CDR3 length equals 16 residues. J gave up 3 bases and V 1 base, and 3 bases lay outside the gene matches. From germline, CDR1 is MNHNS and CDR2 SASEGT. In DNA form, the CDR3 reads TGTGCCAGCAGTGAAGGGACTAGCGGAGACTACAATGAGCAGTTCTTC. Protein: CASSEGTSGDYNEQFF.

The chain recombines TRBV19 with TRBJ1-2, with TRBD1 as a possible D gene (5 bases). The CDR3 runs to 15 residues. Germline CDR1 and CDR2: LNHDA and SQIVND (reference sequence). V was trimmed by 5 bases and J by 6 bases, leaving 19 bases between them. Written as DNA, the CDR3 is TGTGCCAGTAGTGCGGACACCCGTCCAAGGAATGGCTACACCTTC. This codes for CASSADTRPRNGYTF.

The rearrangement links TRBV5-4 to TRBJ1-1, with 9 bases aligning to TRBD1. CDR1 and CDR2 from the germline V gene are SGHNT and YYREEE (reference sequence). The CDR3 sequence is 16 residues long. Unmatched junction bases numbered 11, after V lost 4 bases and J lost 4 bases. The CDR3, as DNA: TGTGCCAGCAGCATTACAGGGGGCGGAGGTATCACTGAAGCTTTCTTT. It translates to CASSITGGGGITEAFF.

The V call is TRBV5-5, the J call TRBJ2-7, with TRBD2 as a possible D gene (6 bases). Germline CDR1 reads SGHKS; CDR2 reads YYEKEE (reference sequence). Trimming shortened V by 0 bases and J by 5 bases, and 18 bases separated the two germline ends. The CDR3 has 16 amino acids. The CDR3 nucleotides are TGTGCCAGCAGCTTGGATTGGGGAGGCGGATGGGACGAGCAGTACTTC. Translated: CASSLDWGGGWDEQYF.

The chain couples TRBV19 to TRBJ2-1; 8 positions match TRBD2. V lost 5 bases and J lost 4; bases outside the gene matches: 7. The CDR3 loop spans 15 amino acids. The germline V gene encodes CDR1 LNHDA and CDR2 SQIVND (reference sequence). The CDR3 DNA reads as TGTGCCAGTAGTTCCGGGACTAGATCTTACAATGAGCAGTTCTTC. This gives the protein CASSSGTRSYNEQFF. Complete variable domain (other parts from reference TRBV19 and TRBJ2-1): DGGITQSPKYLFRKEGQNVTLSCEQNLNHDAMYWYRQDPGQGLRLIYYSQIVNDFQKGDIAEGYSVSREKKESFPLTVTSAQKNPTAFYLCASSSGTRSYNEQFFGPGTRLTVL.

The rearrangement uses TRBV15 and TRBJ1-1; perhaps TRBD1 as D (5 bases). Trimming stripped 3 bases from V and 0 bases from J, with 11 bases between. From germline, CDR1 is LNHNV and CDR2 YYDKDF (reference sequence). The CDR3 runs 15 residues. CDR3 DNA: TGTGCCACCAGCAGGCTAGGGGCCATGAACACTGAAGCTTTCTTT. Translated, it gives CATSRLGAMNTEAFF.

This clone has more than one count but fewer than ten. The V gene is TRBV2, the J gene TRBJ1-1, with D unclear. Germline CDR1 reads SNHLY; CDR2 reads FYNNEI. Trimming took off 5 bases at V and 2 bases at J, with 6 bases between the two ends. The CDR3 consists of 12 residues. Written as DNA, the CDR3 is TGTGCCAGCAGTTGGTCCAACACTGAAGCTTTCTTT. Translating it yields CASSWSNTEAFF. The variable domain in full, with the rest retrieved from reference TRBV2 and TRBJ1-1, is EPEVTQTPSHQVTQMGQEVILRCVPISNHLYFYWYRQILGQKVEFLVSFYNNEISEKSEIFDDQFSVERPDGSNFTLKIRSTKLEDSAMYFCASSWSNTEAFFGQGTRLTVV.

The gene calls are TRBV7-9 and TRBJ2-3; no clear D gene. V was pared by 4 bases and J by 1 base, with 6 bases between. Germline loops: CDR1 SEHNR, CDR2 FQNEAQ (reference sequence). The CDR3 loop spans 13 amino acids. CDR3 sequence reads: CASSSSGTDTQYF. The DNA for the CDR3 is TGTGCCAGCAGCTCAAGTGGCACAGATACGCAGTATTTT.

The chain employs TRBV7-9 and TRBJ2-5, with 7 bases lining up with TRBD2. Germline lookup yields CDR1 SEHNR and CDR2 FQNEAQ (reference sequence). The CDR3 length is 14 residues. The V gene end was trimmed by 5 bases and the J gene end by 4 bases; junction bases not matched to a gene: 7. CDR3 in DNA: TGTGCCAGCAGCCCCGGCGGGGGAGGAGAGACCCAGTACTTC. Amino acid sequence: CASSPGGGGETQYF.

The CDR3 DNA follows: TGTGCCAGTAGTAGTGGTCCAAACGGACCCCTCCACTTT. It is translated as CASSSGPNGPLHF. The rearrangement links TRBV19 to TRBJ1-6, with D unclear. V was clipped by 4 bases and J by 12 bases, with 13 bases between them. Germline V gene lookup returns CDR1 LNHDA and CDR2 SQIVND (reference sequence). CDR3 length: 13 residues.

This chain connects TRBV3-1 (or the pseudogene TRBV3-2) to TRBJ2-3; D is ambiguous. The V and J ends lost 0 bases and 2 bases respectively, with 9 bases between them. This CDR3 contains 15 residues. The germline CDR1 and CDR2 sequences are LGHDT and YNNKEL (reference sequence). In DNA, the CDR3 is TGTGCCAGCAGCCAAGATGGAGACCCCACAGATACGCAGTATTTT. Residues: CASSQDGDPTDTQYF.

This clone was found once. V and J are TRBV6-2 or TRBV6-3 and TRBJ1-5; D remains ambiguous. Deletions cut 2 bases from V and 9 bases from J, with 11 bases between. Germline CDR1 and CDR2: MNHEY and SVGEGT. CDR3 length: 13 residues. CDR3 DNA sequence: TGTGCCAGCAGTTACCCGGAGATCGGGCCCCAGCATTTT. Encoded protein: CASSYPEIGPQHF.

The genes are TRBV7-8 and TRBJ2-1; D ambiguous. This CDR3 has 15 residues. The V end lost 4 bases, the J end lost 6 bases, and 16 bases lay between the germline ends. Germline V CDR1 and CDR2: SGHVS, FQNEAQ. The CDR3 loop reads CASSWSGQVSNEQFF. The CDR3, as DNA: TGTGCCAGCAGCTGGTCCGGGCAAGTTAGCAATGAGCAGTTCTTC. Variable domain in full (rest from reference TRBV7-8 and TRBJ2-1): GAGVSQSPRYKVAKRGQDVALRCDPISGHVSLFWYQQALGQGPEFLTYFQNEAQLDKSGLPSDRFFAERPEGSVSTLKIQRTQQEDSAVYLCASSWSGQVSNEQFFGPGTRLTVL.

The gene calls are TRBV20-1 and TRBJ1-5; D not certain. The germline CDR1 and CDR2 sequences are DFQATT and SNEGSKA (reference sequence). The CDR3 consists of 14 residues. Trimming took 3 bases from V and 0 from J, leaving 9 bases between them. In nucleotides, the CDR3 is TGCAGTGCTAGTCTTGGGCATAGCAATCAGCCCCAGCATTTT. Translated, it gives CSASLGHSNQPQHF.

The genes are TRBV28 and TRBJ2-2; 16 nucleotides match TRBD2. The CDR3 covers 22 residues. Germline V CDR1 and CDR2: MDHEN, SYDVKM. Trimming at V came to 6 bases and at J to 6 bases, leaving 22 bases not matched to a gene. The CDR3 DNA sequence: TGTGCCAGCAGACTCTGGGGGGCCAGTCCGGGACTAGCGGGAGGGCACCCCGGGGAGCTGTTTTTT. The encoded protein is CASRLWGASPGLAGGHPGELFF.

This clone has just one count. This chain links TRBV2 with TRBJ1-5; 8 bases map to TRBD1. With V trimmed by 9 bases and J by 0 bases, 10 bases remained unmatched. The CDR3 spans 16 residues. Germline values: CDR1 SNHLY, CDR2 FYNNEI. The CDR3 coding sequence is TGTGCCAGTACCCGGGACAGGCAGAATAGCAATCAGCCCCAGCATTTT. Translation: CASTRDRQNSNQPQHF.